The 25 T cell receptor beta chains presented below share a single source sample, sequenced in a study of immune evolution from preneoplasia to lung adenocarcinoma. Profiling relied on immunoSEQ multiplex PCR, and the TCRdb table lists in-frame clones only, not all of them. The data hold 2,500 to 3,000 clones, with about 80% observed a single time. Sequencing used FFPE adjacent normal lung tissue. The receptor set was obtained from a person aged 65 to 79 with lung adenocarcinoma.

This chain links TRBV6-6 with TRBJ2-1; D gene unclear. The germline V and J ends were trimmed by 0 bases and 10 bases, with 10 bases remaining between them. The CDR3 sequence is 13 residues long. Germline assignment: CDR1 MNHNY and CDR2 SVGAGI (reference sequence). The CDR3 reads CASSYSLQEEQFF. The DNA of the CDR3 is TGTGCCAGCAGTTACTCGCTCCAGGAAGAGCAGTTCTTC.

V is TRBV29-1 and J is TRBJ1-2; D is ambiguous. Trimming stripped 7 bases from V and 3 bases from J, with 12 bases between. CDR1 and CDR2 from the germline V gene are SQVTM and ANQGSEA. The CDR3 spans 12 residues. This chain's CDR3 is CSDNSEDYGYTF. The CDR3 DNA follows: TGCAGCGATAACTCCGAGGACTATGGCTACACCTTC. The whole variable domain, filled in from reference TRBV29-1 and TRBJ1-2, reads SAVISQKPSRDICQRGTSLTIQCQVDSQVTMMFWYRQQPGQSLTLIATANQGSEATYESGFVIDKFPISRPNLTFSTLTVSNMSPEDSSIYLCSDNSEDYGYTFGSGTRLTVV.

The chain employs TRBV6-1 and TRBJ2-5; D ambiguous. The CDR3 runs to 12 residues. V was cut by 5 bases and J by 1 base, with 5 bases left in between. CDR1 and CDR2 from the germline V gene are MNHNS and SASEGT. The CDR3 is CASSLIQETQYF. In DNA, the CDR3 is TGTGCCAGCAGTCTCATCCAAGAGACCCAGTACTTC.

This clone was detected a few times. The chain carries TRBV5-1 and TRBJ1-1; TRBD1 matches at 9 bases. The CDR3 has 13 residues. The junction had 4 bases not matched to a gene; V was cut back by 5 bases and J by 5 bases. Germline lookup yields CDR1 SGHRS and CDR2 YFSETQ. This chain's CDR3 is CASRQDRGTEAFF. The CDR3 region has the DNA TGCGCCAGCAGACAGGACAGGGGTACTGAAGCTTTCTTT.

The J gene is TRBJ1-1, the V gene TRBV6-5; D is uncertain. The CDR3 spans 15 residues. The germline CDR1 and CDR2 sequences are MNHEY and SVGAGI. V lost 0 bases and J 0 bases, leaving 8 bases between the germline ends. CDR3 DNA sequence: TGTGCCAGCAGTTACTCAGCCACGCTGAACACTGAAGCTTTCTTT. This gives the protein CASSYSATLNTEAFF.

V usage is TRBV6-1 and J usage is TRBJ1-2; TRBD1 matches 7 bases. Losses at the gene ends were 2 bases for V and 6 bases for J; bases not matched to a gene: 3. Germline CDR1 is MNHNS and CDR2 is SASEGT. The CDR3 has 13 residues. DNA for the CDR3: TGTGCCAGCAGTGAACTCGACAGGGATGGCTACACCTTC. It translates to CASSELDRDGYTF.

The chain employs TRBV5-6 and TRBJ1-4, with 9 bases that match TRBD1. The CDR3 has 16 residues. Trimming cost V 0 bases and J 6 bases; bases outside gene matches: 6. Germline CDR1 is SGHDT and CDR2 is YYEEEE. Here the CDR3 reads CASSLVTGTGYEKLFF. In nucleotides, the CDR3 is TGTGCCAGCAGCTTGGTAACCGGGACAGGGTATGAAAAACTGTTTTTT.

The gene calls are TRBV18 and TRBJ2-7; 8 bases line up with TRBD2. CDR3 size: 16 residues. CDR1 is KGHSH and CDR2 is LQKENI in the germline V gene. The J segment lost 3 bases and the V segment lost 3 bases, leaving 10 bases of the junction unmatched. In nucleotides, the CDR3 is TGTGCCAGCTCACCTCCGGGAGGGGGGTCTGTCTACGAGCAGTACTTC. Its protein product is CASSPPGGGSVYEQYF.

Here the CDR3 reads CASSQQNQETQYF. CDR3 coding DNA: TGTGCCAGCTCACAACAAAACCAAGAGACCCAGTACTTC. The V call is TRBV18, the J call TRBJ2-5; D unclear. Trimming took 4 bases from V and 0 from J, leaving 6 bases between them. The germline CDR1 and CDR2 sequences are KGHSH and LQKENI. CDR3 length: 13 amino acids.

CDR3 sequence (DNA): TGCGCCAGCAGCCAAGATAAATCTGCCGCCTACGAGCAGTACTTC. Protein product: CASSQDKSAAYEQYF. This sequence joins TRBV4-1 and TRBJ2-7; D gene ambiguous. Germline loops: CDR1 MGHRA, CDR2 YSYEKL. The CDR3 contains 15 residues. The germline V and J ends were trimmed by 0 bases and 2 bases, with 11 bases remaining between them.

This chain's CDR3 is CASRDRDSYNEQFF. CDR3 in DNA: TGTGCCAGCAGAGACCGGGACAGCTACAATGAGCAGTTCTTC. The rearrangement uses TRBV27 and TRBJ2-1; 7 positions agree with TRBD1. Looked up from germline, CDR1 is MNHEY and CDR2 is SMNVEV (reference sequence). CDR3 length: 14 residues. V shed 6 bases and J 3 bases; nucleotides not matched to a gene: 5.

This clone was detected a few times. V is TRBV30 and J is TRBJ1-1, with D maybe TRBD1 (5 bases). V lost 0 bases to trimming and J lost 11 bases, with 16 bases between them. CDR3 length equals 13 residues. Germline V lookup: CDR1 GTSNPN, CDR2 SVGIG (reference sequence). Here the CDR3 reads CAWSVRERGSAFF. The DNA for the CDR3 is TGTGCCTGGAGTGTAAGGGAAAGGGGTTCGGCTTTCTTT.

In this sample, this clone turned up once. The CDR3 DNA reads TGTGCCAGCAGAATGGACAGGGGGGGATACACCGGGGAGCTGTTTTTT. Protein product: CASRMDRGGYTGELFF. The chain has TRBV5-8 and TRBJ2-2; TRBD1 agrees at 10 bases. In germline, CDR1 is SGHTS, CDR2 YDEGEE. This CDR3 is 16 amino acids long. With 5 bases clipped from V and 3 bases from J, the junction kept 7 bases outside the gene matches.

This chain uses TRBV5-1 with TRBJ1-1; D call uncertain. The V and J ends lost 0 bases and 1 base respectively, with 4 bases between them. CDR1 and CDR2 (germline): SGHRS, YFSETQ. The CDR3 is made up of 13 amino acids. The CDR3, as DNA: TGCGCCAGCAGCTTGGGCCCGAACACTGAAGCTTTCTTT. It codes for CASSLGPNTEAFF.

This clone is a singleton in its sample. The J gene is TRBJ2-1, the V gene TRBV9; D is perhaps TRBD2 (5 bases). V lost 3 bases to trimming and J lost 0 bases, with 16 bases between them. From germline, CDR1 is SGDLS and CDR2 YYNGEE. The CDR3 length is 17 residues. CDR3 in DNA: TGTGCCAGCAGCGCCCGGGCAGCGAGCGGCTCCTACAATGAGCAGTTCTTC. This codes for CASSARAASGSYNEQFF. The full variable domain, rest sourced from reference TRBV9 and TRBJ2-1, is DSGVTQTPKHLITATGQRVTLRCSPRSGDLSVYWYQQSLDQGLQFLIQYYNGEERAKGNILERFSAQQFPDLHSELNLSSLELGDSALYFCASSARAASGSYNEQFFGPGTRLTVL.

This chain connects TRBV6-6 to TRBJ2-5; 16 bases are shared with TRBD2. The V and J ends lost 2 bases and 5 bases, in that order; junction bases with no gene match: 2. This CDR3 spans 16 amino acids. Germline lookup yields CDR1 MNHNY and CDR2 SVGAGI (reference sequence). CDR3 bases: TGTGCCAGCAGTTACGGGACTAGCGGGGGGGCGGAGACCCAGTACTTC. It encodes CASSYGTSGGAETQYF.

The chain has TRBV28 and TRBJ1-5; D is possibly TRBD1 (5 bases). Germline CDR1 reads MDHEN; CDR2 reads SYDVKM. V lost 5 bases to trimming and J lost 3 bases, with 14 bases between them. This CDR3 region has 15 residues. The CDR3 sequence: CASSPGTSINQPQHF. For the CDR3, the DNA is TGTGCCAGCAGTCCAGGGACCAGCATCAATCAGCCCCAGCATTTT. The entire variable domain, with the rest obtained from reference TRBV28 and TRBJ1-5, is as follows: DVKVTQSSRYLVKRTGEKVFLECVQDMDHENMFWYRQDPGLGLRLIYFSYDVKMKEKGDIPEGYSVSREKKERFSLILESASTNQTSMYLCASSPGTSINQPQHFGDGTRLSIL.

The chain is built from TRBV28 and TRBJ1-2; a possible D gene is TRBD1 (6 bases). The CDR3 totals 14 residues. The ends were cut back, 5 bases at V and 7 bases at J, with 17 bases in the middle. Germline values: CDR1 MDHEN, CDR2 SYDVKM. The CDR3 region has the DNA TGTGCCAGCAGTCCCATCGTACGGGGGCTTGGCTACACCTTC. This encodes CASSPIVRGLGYTF.

The chain is built from TRBV7-6 and TRBJ1-2, with 11 bases that match TRBD1. Germline V gene lookup returns CDR1 SGHVS and CDR2 FNYEAQ. This CDR3 region has 16 residues. Trimming cost V 0 bases and J 1 base; bases outside gene matches: 1. As DNA, the CDR3 is TGTGCCAGCAGCTTAGCGGACAGGGGGCTTAACTATGGCTACACCTTC. This sequence encodes CASSLADRGLNYGYTF.

By sample share, this clone is large (0.1 to 1%). The chain joins TRBV7-8 to TRBJ2-1; 11 nucleotides agree with TRBD2. The CDR3 extends over 16 amino acids. In germline, CDR1 is SGHVS, CDR2 FQNEAQ. V trimming: 6 bases; J trimming: 5 bases; junction bases outside the gene matches: 9. CDR3 loop: CASSSIGTSGNNEQFF. Written as DNA, the CDR3 is TGTGCCAGCAGTTCGATCGGGACTAGCGGAAACAATGAGCAGTTCTTC.

This chain joins TRBV9 and TRBJ2-1; no clear D. Germline V gene lookup returns CDR1 SGDLS and CDR2 YYNGEE. V dropped 4 bases and J dropped 2 bases, with 10 bases sitting between them. The CDR3 totals 14 residues. The CDR3 DNA is TGTGCCAGCAGCCCTTGGACCCCCTACAATGAGCAGTTCTTC. Its translation: CASSPWTPYNEQFF.

The J gene is TRBJ2-7, the V gene TRBV28; D gene uncertain. The CDR3 is 11 amino acids. Per germline, CDR1 MDHEN and CDR2 SYDVKM. The germline V and J ends were trimmed by 5 bases and 5 bases, with 7 bases remaining between them. Here the CDR3 reads CASSVLHEQYF. Here the CDR3 DNA reads TGTGCCAGCAGTGTACTCCACGAGCAGTACTTC.

In the case of this clone: The junction differs from germline at one of its ends, possibly a read error. The V call is TRBV7-2, the J call TRBJ2-3; D perhaps matches TRBD2 (5 bases). CDR3 length: 12 amino acids. CDR1 and CDR2 (germline): SGHTA, FQGNSA. The CDR3 bases are TGTGCCAGCAGCTTACCTGTGGAGGCTTCTCTTTTT. As protein: CASSLPVEASLF.

Concerning this clone itself: The same CDR3 is also encoded by other DNA sequences in this sample. V gene TRBV13 combines with J gene TRBJ1-5; D may be TRBD1 (5 bases). The CDR3 loop spans 16 amino acids. V was shortened by 0 bases and J by 1 base, with 10 bases between the two germline ends. The germline CDR1 and CDR2 sequences are PRHDT and FYEKMQ (reference sequence). The CDR3 region is CASSLGGGRSNQPQHF. CDR3 sequence (DNA): TGTGCCAGCAGCTTAGGCGGGGGGAGGAGCAATCAGCCCCAGCATTTT. The entire variable domain, with the rest obtained from reference TRBV13 and TRBJ1-5, is as follows: AAGVIQSPRHLIKEKRETATLKCYPIPRHDTVYWYQQGPGQDPQFLISFYEKMQSDKGSIPDRFSAQQFSDYHSELNMSSLELGDSALYFCASSLGGGRSNQPQHFGDGTRLSIL.

The chain is built from TRBV6-1 and TRBJ1-3; 7 bases align to TRBD1. Germline V CDR1 and CDR2: MNHNS, SASEGT. With 7 bases clipped from V and 0 bases from J, the junction kept 6 bases outside the gene matches. This CDR3 spans 15 amino acids. In DNA form, the CDR3 reads TGTGCCAGCAACCCGGGACAGAGCTCTGGAAACACCATATATTTT. Amino acid sequence: CASNPGQSSGNTIYF.